Sequencing of this TCR beta chain was carried out in a study of cytomegalovirus exposure and HLA in healthy donors (dated by TCRdb to 2017 to 2019). Concerning the study at large: An earlier analysis of 550 to 700 of the donors reported 250 to 300 Gb of sequence data and some 100 million unique TCR beta sequences from around 200 million T cells. An early release covering roughly 580 HLA-typed donors comprised approximately 300 gigabases of sequencing data and tens of millions of unique TCR sequences. To predict cytomegalovirus infection status, the study combined high-throughput TCR immunosequencing, statistical association of individual TCRs with disease status, and machine learning. Genome-wide SNP genotypes for about 65% of the 666 donors were used in a later genetic analysis, which treated that subset as a discovery cohort. Of the 398 genotyped donors, 65% to 90% were placed in the genetic ancestry cluster associated with self-reported Caucasian donors. Donor age, sex, ethnicity and CMV serostatus were compiled alongside the repertoire data. Five DR-DQ haplotypes were treated as single units for association and clustering because of strong linkage in the cohort. Among 398 genotyped donors of the cohort, an average of about 240,000 unique TCR beta nucleotide sequences were sequenced per donor, roughly a sixth of them non-productive. Typing coverage differed by locus: A, B, C, DRB1 and DQB1 were typed in roughly 629-630 donors, DQA1 in 500 to 550, DPA1 in over 600, and DPB1 in approximately 450. To study patterns of TCR occurrence, a later analysis re-analyzed previously published TCR beta repertoires from 666 donors and added high-resolution HLA genotyping. Rather than using new phenotypic data, the later analysis identified candidate immune exposures from TCR beta sequences and from how often those sequences occurred across donors. In addition to the first cohort of 650 to 750 subjects, a separate validation cohort of over 90 different subjects was used. HLA typing covered class I and class II loci at four-digit resolution. All discovery cohort repertoires had been generated on a single sequencing platform. The study aimed to test whether signatures of past pathogen exposure could be identified by cataloging public T cell receptors. In an earlier analysis of 587 of the donors, high-throughput TCR beta sequencing was used to judge whether each TCR beta V gene segment behaved as functional or pseudogenic. The T cell repertoires of around 670 subjects were profiled by immunosequencing and related to cytomegalovirus serostatus.

Study-wide findings and limitations: A cluster of highly shared sequence variants was judged likely to be a technical artifact of the sequencing pipeline. According to a later analysis, most CMV-associated TCR beta chains appeared to be HLA-restricted, and the HLA associations seemed to be driven largely by CMV exposure. A later genetic analysis associated a missense DCLRE1C variant with V-gene and J-gene trimming of TCR beta chains, and an independent cohort replicated the association. An earlier analysis of some 560 of the donors showed that most TCR beta V segments appeared in productive rearrangements either about 87% or about 30% of the time, which broadly matched IMGT annotations. The 87-base-pair reads could not distinguish some IMGT-functional V segments, including TRBV6-2 and TRBV6-3, so those segments were excluded. The authors suggested that the approach could potentially be generalized to other disease states and immunological phenotypes. Three of the identified cytomegalovirus-associated TCR beta chains were confirmed in vitro to be specific for cytomegalovirus antigens. A later analysis reported that several top co-occurrence clusters appeared linked to parvovirus B19, influenza, CMV and Epstein-Barr virus. HLA typing was unavailable for some donors at each locus, so association tests used only the typed subset. Strong co-occurrence of HLA alleles, especially DR and DQ, made assigning TCR associations to individual alleles difficult. Linkage disequilibrium might explain the correlated functional status among segregating V segments, but an unknown experimental factor could not be ruled out. This cohort had only TCR beta chains sequenced, and the lack of alpha or paired-chain data limited which features could be detected. The earlier analysis of 450 to 700 of the donors excluded some 16 rarely observed V segments, including chromosome 9 orphons, because counts were too low. Immune exposure information for the cohort was limited to CMV serostatus. A later analysis found that TCR association rates varied across HLA loci, with DRB1 alleles showing the most associated TCRs and HLA-C alleles the fewest. Cytomegalovirus status was reported to be diagnosed by the classifier with high specificity and sensitivity in both the original and validation cohorts. In a later analysis, HLA-associated TCR beta chains were found to be more clonally expanded and to have lower generation probabilities than equally common non-associated chains. The study gave a list of about 160 TCR beta chains associated with cytomegalovirus. Specific HLA alleles were associated with roughly 16,000 TCR beta sequences at a false discovery rate of 0.05 in a later analysis. According to a later genetic analysis, donors in an Asian-associated ancestry cluster had fewer N-insertions in productive TCRs than the approximately 700-donor mean. Across donors, most TCR sequences were observed very rarely, whereas some public TCRs were present in many individuals. The presence/absence analyses assumed that sequencing depth was roughly uniform across donors, and that assumption may not be true. A further reported finding was that TCR beta sequences accurately predicted the HLA-A and HLA-B alleles for most subjects in the first cohort.

The cohort comprised approximately 700 healthy bone marrow donors. At the time of sampling, every cohort member was nominally healthy, though immune exposures that went unrecorded were likely present. The donor was CMV seronegative and was included in the group of a few hundred seronegative cohort members. A peripheral blood sample was provided by each donor, and peripheral blood mononuclear cells were used for TCR beta sequencing. Genomic DNA was extracted from the blood cell samples with the Qiagen DNeasy Blood Extraction Kit. CDR1 and CDR2 are read off the germline V gene as SGHRS and YFSETQ. V is cut by 4 bases and J by 5 bases, and the space between the germline ends is 13 bases. From the cysteine through the phenylalanine, the CDR3 covers 14 amino acids. Only the CDR3 portion is preserved as DNA: 42 bases, with reading frame beginning at the first base. Notes on this clone: Its antigen target is currently unknown. Nothing much larger sits one base from this clone, and base qualities are not available.

The receptor library was made with the immunoSEQ multiplex PCR assay. For the multiplex PCR, a mixture combining 60 forward primers for TCR Vbeta segments and 13 reverse primers for TCR Jbeta segments was used. Amplification of the CDR3 region of rearranged TCR beta genes was performed with a multiplex PCR assay on genomic DNA. The Illumina HiSeq System was used to sequence the amplified TCR beta libraries as 87-base-pair reads. The authors' pipeline ran thus. A later analysis counted about 80 million unique TCR beta chains across the 550 to 700 repertoires, and roughly 9.9 million of these chains were shared by at least two donors. Raw reads were error-corrected and collapsed into unique sequences with a nearest-neighbor algorithm that merged closely related sequences to remove PCR and sequencing errors. V, D and J gene segments were assigned by aligning CDR3 sequences to IMGT reference sequences. For a sequence to be retained, a match of at least six nucleotides to both a V gene segment and a J gene segment was required. A rearrangement counted as productive if the CDR3 had no stop codons and remained in frame with V and J, and every other rearrangement counted as non-productive. CDR3 was defined by IMGT convention, running from the second conserved V-encoded cysteine to the conserved J-encoded phenylalanine. The earlier analysis of fewer than 750 of the donors excluded sequences that lacked an unambiguous match to a single V gene segment. An earlier analysis of a few hundred of the donors classified V segments as functional when productive rearrangements were above 56.7% and as segregating when the standard deviation between donors was above 5%. To diagnose cytomegalovirus status from the catalog of TCR beta chain sequences, a statistical classification framework was built. In a later analysis, V and J genes were assigned by comparing TCR nucleotide sequences against IMGT/GENE-DB human TR gene sequences. The TCRdist pipeline was used in a later analysis to assign CDR3 sequences and most-parsimonious VDJ recombination scenarios. A later analysis defined each TCR beta chain by its CDR3 amino acid sequence plus V-gene family, and excluded reads lacking a unique V-gene family. As a way to deal with suspected cross-contamination and a sequencing artifact, a later analysis dropped roughly 600 nucleotide sequences that were highly shared and had low generation probability. For each public chain, a later analysis derived a clonal expansion index from normalized ranks of inferred template counts within each repertoire. Generation probabilities in a later analysis came from a VDJ recombination model fitted to out-of-frame rearrangements, and those results were checked against IGoR. A later analysis scored TCR-TCR, TCR-HLA and TCR-CMV co-occurrence with hypergeometric tests, applying a repertoire-size bias correction to TCR pairs. In a later analysis, false discovery rates were estimated by permuting HLA or CMV assignments 20 times. A later analysis grouped co-occurring TCRs with DBSCAN, adding TCRdist sequence similarity when clustering within HLA-allele-positive subsets. Repertoires with fewer than 30,000 or more than 120,000 public chains were left out of co-occurrence clustering, as were about 5 repertoires with anomalous nucleotide sharing. Drawn from immuneACCESS, this table holds only the in-frame rearrangements with V and J called that TCRdb kept. Clones are partly lost; checked studies trace under half to an unresolved V gene and leave the rest unexplained. Clone size and V and J calls were adopted from that table, with D and trimming inferred from the DNA. The sample table holds some 110,000 clones, of which about 69% were seen once. Of the sample, around 1.3% is held by the ten largest clones.

The TCR was taken from a man aged 35 to 55 in good health and CMV-seronegative. The V gene is TRBV5-1 and the J gene is TRBJ2-1; a tentative D call is TRBD1 (6 bases match). The sample comprised PBMCs. The CDR3 protein is CASSGWAGDNEQFF. The sequenced DNA: TGCGCCAGCAGCGGGTGGGCAGGGGACAATGAGCAGTTCTTC. The variable domain in full, with residues beyond the CDR3 obtained from the reference TRBV5-1 and TRBJ2-1 genes, is KAGVTQTPRYLIKTRGQQVTLSCSPISGHRSVSWYQQTPGQGLQFLFEYFSETQRNKGNFPGRFSGRQFSNSRSEMNVSTLELGDSALYLCASSGWAGDNEQFFGPGTRLTVL.